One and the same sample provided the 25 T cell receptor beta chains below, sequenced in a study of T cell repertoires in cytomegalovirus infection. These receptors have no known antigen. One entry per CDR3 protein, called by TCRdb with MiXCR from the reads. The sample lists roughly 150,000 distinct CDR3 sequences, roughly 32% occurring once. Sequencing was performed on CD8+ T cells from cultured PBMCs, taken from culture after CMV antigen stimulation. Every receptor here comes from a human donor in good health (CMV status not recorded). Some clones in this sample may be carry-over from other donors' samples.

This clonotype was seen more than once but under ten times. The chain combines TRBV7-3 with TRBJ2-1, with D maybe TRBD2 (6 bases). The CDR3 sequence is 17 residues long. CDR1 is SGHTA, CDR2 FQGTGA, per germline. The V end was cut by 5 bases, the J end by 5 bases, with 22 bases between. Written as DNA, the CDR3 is TGTGCCAGCAGCCCAAGCGGCCTAGGAGGGTCAGACAATGAGCAGTTCTTC. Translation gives CASSPSGLGGSDNEQFF.

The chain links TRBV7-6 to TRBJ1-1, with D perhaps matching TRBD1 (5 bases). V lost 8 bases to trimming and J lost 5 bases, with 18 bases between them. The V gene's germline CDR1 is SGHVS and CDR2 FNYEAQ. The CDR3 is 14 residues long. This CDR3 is CASLTSSGGTEAFF. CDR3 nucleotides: TGTGCCAGCCTTACGTCCTCTGGGGGAACTGAAGCTTTCTTT.

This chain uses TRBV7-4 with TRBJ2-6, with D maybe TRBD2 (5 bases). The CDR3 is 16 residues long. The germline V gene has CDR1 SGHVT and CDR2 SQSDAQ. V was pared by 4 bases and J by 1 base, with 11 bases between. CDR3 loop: CASSSYLASGANVLTF. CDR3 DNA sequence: TGTGCCAGCAGCTCTTACCTAGCTTCTGGGGCCAACGTCCTGACTTTC.

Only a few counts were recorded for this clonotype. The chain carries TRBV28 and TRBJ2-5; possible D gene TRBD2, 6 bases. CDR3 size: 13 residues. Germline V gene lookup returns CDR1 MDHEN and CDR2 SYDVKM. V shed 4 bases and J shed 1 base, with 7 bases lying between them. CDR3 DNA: TGTGCCAGCAGTTCTAGCGCCCAAGAGACCCAGTACTTC. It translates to CASSSSAQETQYF.

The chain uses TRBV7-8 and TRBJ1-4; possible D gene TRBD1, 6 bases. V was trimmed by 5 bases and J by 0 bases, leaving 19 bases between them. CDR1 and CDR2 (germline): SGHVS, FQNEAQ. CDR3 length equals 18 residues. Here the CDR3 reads CASSARPGQLATNEKLFF. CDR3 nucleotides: TGTGCCAGCAGCGCCCGTCCGGGACAACTTGCAACTAATGAAAAACTGTTTTTT.

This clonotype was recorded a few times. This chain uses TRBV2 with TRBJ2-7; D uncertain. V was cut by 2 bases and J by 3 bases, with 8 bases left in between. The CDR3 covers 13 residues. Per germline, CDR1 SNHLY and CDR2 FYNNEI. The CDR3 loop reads CASSELEFYEQYF. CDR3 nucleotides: TGTGCCAGCAGTGAACTTGAATTCTACGAGCAGTACTTC.

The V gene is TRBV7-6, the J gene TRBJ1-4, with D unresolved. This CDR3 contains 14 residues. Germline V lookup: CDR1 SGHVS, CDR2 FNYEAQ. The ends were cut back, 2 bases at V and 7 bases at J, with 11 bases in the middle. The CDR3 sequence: CASSLYGSSEKLFF. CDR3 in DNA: TGTGCCAGCAGCTTATACGGCTCTTCTGAAAAACTGTTTTTT.

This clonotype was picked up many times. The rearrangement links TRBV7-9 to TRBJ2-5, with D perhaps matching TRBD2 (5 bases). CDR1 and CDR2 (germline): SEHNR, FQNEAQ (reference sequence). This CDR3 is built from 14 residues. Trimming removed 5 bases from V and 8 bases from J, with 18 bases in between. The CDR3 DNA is TGTGCCAGCAGCCTCAGTGAGGGTATGGGCACCCAGTACTTC. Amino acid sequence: CASSLSEGMGTQYF.

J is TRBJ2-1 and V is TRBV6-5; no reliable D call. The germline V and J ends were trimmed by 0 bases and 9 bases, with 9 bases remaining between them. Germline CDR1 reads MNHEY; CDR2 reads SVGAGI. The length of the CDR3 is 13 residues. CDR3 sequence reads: CASSYSGGSEQFF. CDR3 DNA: TGTGCCAGCAGTTACTCGGGTGGAAGTGAGCAGTTCTTC.

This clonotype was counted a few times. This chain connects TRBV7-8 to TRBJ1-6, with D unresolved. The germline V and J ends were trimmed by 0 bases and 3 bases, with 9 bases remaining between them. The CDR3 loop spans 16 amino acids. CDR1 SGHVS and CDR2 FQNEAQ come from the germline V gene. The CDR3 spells CASSLAVTSYNSPLHF. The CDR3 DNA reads TGTGCCAGCAGCTTAGCGGTCACGAGCTATAATTCACCCCTCCACTTT.

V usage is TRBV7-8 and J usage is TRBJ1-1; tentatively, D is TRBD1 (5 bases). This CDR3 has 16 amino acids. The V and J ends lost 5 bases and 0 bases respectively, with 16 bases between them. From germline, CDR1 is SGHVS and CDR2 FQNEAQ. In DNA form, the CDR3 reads TGTGCCAGCAGCGAGTCGGGGCTTAACATGAACACTGAAGCTTTCTTT. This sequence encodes CASSESGLNMNTEAFF.

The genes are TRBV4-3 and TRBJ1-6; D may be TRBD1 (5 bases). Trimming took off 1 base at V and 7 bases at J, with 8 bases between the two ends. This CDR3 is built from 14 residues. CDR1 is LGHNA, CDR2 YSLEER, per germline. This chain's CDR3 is CASSQAGSNSPLHF. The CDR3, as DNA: TGCGCCAGCAGCCAAGCAGGGTCCAATTCACCCCTCCACTTT.

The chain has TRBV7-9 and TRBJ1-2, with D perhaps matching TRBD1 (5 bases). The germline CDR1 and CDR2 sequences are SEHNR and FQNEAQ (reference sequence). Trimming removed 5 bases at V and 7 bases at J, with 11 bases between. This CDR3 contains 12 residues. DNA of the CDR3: TGTGCCAGCAGCCCGGCCCAGGGTGGCTACACCTTC. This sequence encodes CASSPAQGGYTF.

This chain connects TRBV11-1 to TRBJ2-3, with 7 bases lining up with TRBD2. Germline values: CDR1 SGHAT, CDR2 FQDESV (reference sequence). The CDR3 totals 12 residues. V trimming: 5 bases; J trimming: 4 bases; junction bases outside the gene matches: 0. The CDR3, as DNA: TGTGCCAGCAGCGGGAGGGCAGATACGCAGTATTTT. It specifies CASSGRADTQYF. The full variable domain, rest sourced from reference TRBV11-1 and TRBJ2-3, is EAEVAQSPRYKITEKSQAVAFWCDPISGHATLYWYRQILGQGPELLVQFQDESVVDDSQLPKDRFSAERLKGVDSTLKIQPAELGDSAMYLCASSGRADTQYFGPGTRLTVL.

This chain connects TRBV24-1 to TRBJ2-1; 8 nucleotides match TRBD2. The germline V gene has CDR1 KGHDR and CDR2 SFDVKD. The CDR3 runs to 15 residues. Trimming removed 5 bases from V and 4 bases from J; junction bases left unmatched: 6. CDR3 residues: CATSVGSGDYNEQFF. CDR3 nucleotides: TGTGCCACCAGTGTGGGTAGCGGGGATTACAATGAGCAGTTCTTC.

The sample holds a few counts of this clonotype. CDR3 protein: CASSRLAGGNEQFF. The CDR3 region has the DNA TGTGCCAGCAGCCGACTAGCGGGGGGGAATGAGCAGTTCTTC. The chain is built from TRBV2 and TRBJ2-1; 14 bases align to TRBD2. This CDR3 spans 14 amino acids. V gave up 6 bases and J gave up 7 bases; unmatched junction bases: 2. Germline V gives CDR1 SNHLY, CDR2 FYNNEI.

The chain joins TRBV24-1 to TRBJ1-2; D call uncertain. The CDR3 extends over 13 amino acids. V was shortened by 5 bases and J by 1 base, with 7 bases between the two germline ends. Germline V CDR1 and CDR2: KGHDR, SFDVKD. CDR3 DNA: TGTGCCACCAGTGGCCCCCTTAACTATGGCTACACCTTC. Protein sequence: CATSGPLNYGYTF.

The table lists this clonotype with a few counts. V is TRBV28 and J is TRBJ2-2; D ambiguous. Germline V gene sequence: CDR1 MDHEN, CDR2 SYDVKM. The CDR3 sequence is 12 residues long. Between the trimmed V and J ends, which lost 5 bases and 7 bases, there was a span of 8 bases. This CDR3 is CASSPVGGELFF. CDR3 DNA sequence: TGTGCCAGCAGTCCGGTTGGCGGGGAGCTGTTTTTT.

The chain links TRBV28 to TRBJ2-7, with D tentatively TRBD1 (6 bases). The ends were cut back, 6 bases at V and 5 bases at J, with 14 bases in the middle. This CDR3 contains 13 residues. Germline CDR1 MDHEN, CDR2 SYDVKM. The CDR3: CASRIGRGNEQYF. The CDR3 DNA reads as TGTGCCAGCAGAATTGGTAGGGGGAACGAGCAGTACTTC.

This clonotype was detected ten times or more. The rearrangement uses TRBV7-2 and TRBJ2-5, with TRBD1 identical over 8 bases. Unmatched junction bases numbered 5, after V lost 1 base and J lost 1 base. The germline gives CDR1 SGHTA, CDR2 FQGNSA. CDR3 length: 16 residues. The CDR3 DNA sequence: TGTGCCAGCAGCTTAGGGGCAGGGGGCTTCCAAGAGACCCAGTACTTC. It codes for CASSLGAGGFQETQYF.

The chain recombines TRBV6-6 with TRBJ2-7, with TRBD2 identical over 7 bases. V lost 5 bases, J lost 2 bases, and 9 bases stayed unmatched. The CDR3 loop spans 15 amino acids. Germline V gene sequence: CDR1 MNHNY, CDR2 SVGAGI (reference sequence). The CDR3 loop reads CASSAPGEGTYEQYF. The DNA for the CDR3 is TGTGCCAGCAGTGCCCCCGGGGAGGGGACCTACGAGCAGTACTTC.

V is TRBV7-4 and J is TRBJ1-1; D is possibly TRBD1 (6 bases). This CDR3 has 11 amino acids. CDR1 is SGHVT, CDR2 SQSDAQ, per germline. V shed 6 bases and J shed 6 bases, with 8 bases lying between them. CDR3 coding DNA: TGTGCCAGCAGAAGACAGGCTGAAGCTTTCTTT. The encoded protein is CASRRQAEAFF.

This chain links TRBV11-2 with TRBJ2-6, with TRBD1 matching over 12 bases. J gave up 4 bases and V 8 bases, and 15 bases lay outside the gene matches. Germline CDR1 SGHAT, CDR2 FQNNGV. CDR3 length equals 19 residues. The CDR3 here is CASAPSLGQGAAGANVLTF. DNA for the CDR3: TGTGCCAGCGCACCTTCCCTGGGACAGGGGGCAGCAGGGGCCAACGTCCTGACTTTC.

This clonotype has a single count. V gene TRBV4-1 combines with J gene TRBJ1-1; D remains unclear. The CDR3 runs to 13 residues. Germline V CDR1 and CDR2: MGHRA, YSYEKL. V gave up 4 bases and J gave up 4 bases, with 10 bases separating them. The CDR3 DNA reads TGCGCCAGCAGCCTAGGACGGGCCACTGAAGCTTTCTTT. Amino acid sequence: CASSLGRATEAFF.

The CDR3 DNA reads TGTGCCAGCAGCCCCCCACTTAGCGGGGGGGATTTAGAGACCCAGTACTTC. This sequence encodes CASSPPLSGGDLETQYF. V usage is TRBV3-1 and J usage is TRBJ2-5, with 11 bases lining up with TRBD2. After removal of 4 bases from V and 4 bases from J, the junction contained 11 bases not matched to a gene. This CDR3 has 17 residues. Germline CDR1 is LGHDT and CDR2 is YNNKEL (reference sequence).